These T cell receptor beta chains were read from a single sample in a study of T cells in Graves' hyperthyroidism and ophthalmopathy. TCRdb reanalysed the multiplex PCR reads using MiXCR and keeps one entry per CDR3 protein. The sample holds under 450,000 distinct CDR3 sequences, 15% to 17% seen once. Sequencing was carried out using blood. These receptors were obtained from a woman between 18 and 29 years old with Graves' hyperthyroidism. Each CDR3 is given with its conserved first and last residue. A D gene is named only where the DNA matches it firmly. The size of a clone is reported for some rows only, either as once, few or many, or as a class for expanded clones.

CDR3nt	CDR3aa	abundance	d_gene	v_gene	j_gene
TGCAGTGCTAGTGGTGGGTTGAACACTGAAGCTTTCTTT	CSASGGLNTEAFF	many	NA	TRBV20-1	TRBJ1-1
TGCGCCAGCAGCTTGGAGTCCCCCTACAATGAGCAGTTCTTC	CASSLESPYNEQFF	many	NA	TRBV5-1	TRBJ2-1
TGTGCCAGCAGCTTGTTCCCCAGCCAGCCCCAGCATTTT	CASSLFPSQPQHF	NA	NA	TRBV5-8	TRBJ1-5
TGTGCCAGCAGCTCAACAGGGTCAACAGATACGCAGTATTTT	CASSSTGSTDTQYF	many	NA	TRBV7-3	TRBJ2-3
TGCAGTGCTAGAGAGGGAGTTAATAGCAATCAGCCCCAGCATTTT	CSAREGVNSNQPQHF	many	NA	TRBV20-1	TRBJ1-5
TGCAGTGCCGGAGGACAGTCGAAGCCCCAGCATTTT	CSAGGQSKPQHF	many	NA	TRBV20-1	TRBJ1-5
TGTGCCAGCAGGCGGTATGGGGACACTGAAGCTTTCTTT	CASRRYGDTEAFF	NA	NA	TRBV5-5	TRBJ1-1
TGCAGTGCTAGAGATCCCCACACAGGGCGCCCTAACTACAATGAGCAGTTCTTC	CSARDPHTGRPNYNEQFF	few	NA	TRBV20-1	TRBJ2-1
TGCGCCAGCAGCCAAGAGGGGGGGGGAGGACAGGACGAGCAGTACTTC	CASSQEGGGGQDEQYF	many	NA	TRBV4-1	TRBJ2-7
TGCAGTGCACCACAGGGTAGCAATCAGCCCCAGCATTTT	CSAPQGSNQPQHF	many	NA	TRBV20-1	TRBJ1-5
TGTGCCATCAGTGAGTCGAGCTCGAGTTCCGACGAGCAGTACTTC	CAISESSSSSDEQYF	many	NA	TRBV10-3	TRBJ2-7
TGCAGTGCTAGAGATCGTGGGAGCGGGGGGCGCGGAGAGACCCAGTACTTC	CSARDRGSGGRGETQYF	NA	TRBD2	TRBV20-1	TRBJ2-5
TGTGCCTGGCTTAGGGCGGGCCCACCGGGGAATTCACCCCTCCACTTT	CAWLRAGPPGNSPLHF	many	NA	TRBV30	TRBJ1-6
TGCGCCAGCAGCTTGGTTGGGAATCGGCCTGGAAACACCATATATTTT	CASSLVGNRPGNTIYF	many	NA	TRBV5-1	TRBJ1-3
TGTGCCAGCAGTGAAGCCGGGCTCACCGGGGAGCTGTTTTTT	CASSEAGLTGELFF	few	NA	TRBV13	TRBJ2-2
TGCGCCAGCAGCGCGGGAGACACGGTCCACGAGCAGTACTTC	CASSAGDTVHEQYF	many	TRBD2	TRBV5-1	TRBJ2-7
TGTGCCAGCAGCAAAGGAGACAGGGGGATATATTACGAGCAGTACTTC	CASSKGDRGIYYEQYF	many	TRBD1	TRBV6-1	TRBJ2-7
TGTGCCAGCCGAACACACACCGGGGAGCTGTTTTTT	CASRTHTGELFF	many	NA	TRBV12-3/TRBV12-4	TRBJ2-2
TGTGCCAGCAGTTTGAGTTTACCCCCGACAGATACGCAGTATTTT	CASSLSLPPTDTQYF	many	NA	TRBV12-3/TRBV12-4	TRBJ2-3
TGTGCCAGCAGCTTCGGGACAGCGGAGAATTCACCCCTCCACTTT	CASSFGTAENSPLHF	many	TRBD1	TRBV3-1	TRBJ1-6
TGTGCCAGCAGTCTAAGCCGGGGTCAAGAGACCCAGTACTTC	CASSLSRGQETQYF	many	NA	TRBV2	TRBJ2-5
TGCAGTGCTACAATAAGGCCGAGTGAGCAGTTCTTC	CSATIRPSEQFF	many	NA	TRBV20-1	TRBJ2-1
TGTGCCAGCAGTCTCACGGACTTGGTTGGCTACACCTTC	CASSLTDLVGYTF	many	NA	TRBV12-3/TRBV12-4	TRBJ1-2
TGCGCCAGCAGGGGACTAGCGGGACTATACGAGCAGTACTTC	CASRGLAGLYEQYF	many	TRBD2	TRBV10-2	TRBJ2-7
TGTGCCAGCAGTTTATCCGCGGGACTGCAAGAGACCCAGTACTTC	CASSLSAGLQETQYF	NA	NA	TRBV28	TRBJ2-5
TGTGCCAGCAGCTTAGAGGCGGGAGTTCAGGGCAATGAGCAGTTCTTC	CASSLEAGVQGNEQFF	many	TRBD2	TRBV7-8	TRBJ2-1
TGTGCCTGGAGTGGGCCAGGGGGCGCTCAGCCCCAGCATTTT	CAWSGPGGAQPQHF	many	TRBD1	TRBV30	TRBJ1-5
TGTGCCAGCAGCTTAGGACTAGCGGGGGGGCTGGGTACGCAGTATTTT	CASSLGLAGGLGTQYF	NA	TRBD2	TRBV7-2	TRBJ2-3
TGTGCCAGCAGCTATAGGACAGGGGAAGAGACCCAGTACTTC	CASSYRTGEETQYF	few	TRBD1	TRBV7-9	TRBJ2-5
TGTGCCAGCAGCTCGGGACAGCCCCTCCAAACTGAAGCTTTCTTT	CASSSGQPLQTEAFF	NA	TRBD1	TRBV11-2	TRBJ1-1
TGCAGCGCCCGCGGAGGGACATTGATGAACACTGAAGCTTTCTTT	CSARGGTLMNTEAFF	many	NA	TRBV29-1	TRBJ1-1
TGTGCCAGCAGTTTTACGGAGGAGACAGATACGCAGTATTTT	CASSFTEETDTQYF	few	NA	TRBV28	TRBJ2-3
TGTGCCACCAGCCCTCAGCGACAGGGGGGAGTTGAAAAACTGTTTTTT	CATSPQRQGGVEKLFF	many	TRBD1	TRBV15	TRBJ1-4
TGCAGTGCCCAGCGGGACAGCTCCTATAATTCACCCCTCCACTTT	CSAQRDSSYNSPLHF	many	TRBD1	TRBV20-1	TRBJ1-6
TGTGCCAGCAGCTTATTCGGAAACACCATATATTTT	CASSLFGNTIYF	many	NA	TRBV7-9	TRBJ1-3
TGTGCCAGCAGACCATCGACAGGGTCGGACTATGGCTACACCTTC	CASRPSTGSDYGYTF	many	TRBD1	TRBV12-3/TRBV12-4	TRBJ1-2
TGCGCCAGCAGCTTGGACGGACAGGGGATAAACACCATATATTTT	CASSLDGQGINTIYF	many	TRBD1	TRBV5-1	TRBJ1-3
TGTGCCAGCTCACCAGCAGAGAACACTGAAGCTTTCTTT	CASSPAENTEAFF	many	NA	TRBV18	TRBJ1-1
TGTGCCAGCGGTTACGGGGCTCAGCGGGGCCTCACAGATACGCAGTATTTT	CASGYGAQRGLTDTQYF	NA	TRBD2	TRBV6-5	TRBJ2-3
TGTGCCAGCACCAAGAACGACATGGAGACCCAGTACTTC	CASTKNDMETQYF	many	NA	TRBV2	TRBJ2-5
TGTGCCAGCAGTTACCAGCCGTTGGCGGGACAGGGGGGGGCCCAGTACTTC	CASSYQPLAGQGGAQYF	NA	TRBD1	TRBV25-1	TRBJ2-5
TGTGCCATCCGGGAGGGACAGGGGGCCAACGAGCAGTACTTC	CAIREGQGANEQYF	many	TRBD1	TRBV6-1	TRBJ2-7
TGCGCCAGCAGCGCACCACGGGGGGGCACAGATACGCAGTATTTT	CASSAPRGGTDTQYF	few	TRBD2	TRBV4-1	TRBJ2-3
TGTGCCAGCAGTTCTGACAGGGGCTCTCAGCCCCAGCATTTT	CASSSDRGSQPQHF	many	TRBD1	TRBV7-9	TRBJ1-5
TGTGCCAGCAGCCTGAGGAGGAGTGCCGGGACTAGCCGGACCAATGAGCAGTTCTTC	CASSLRRSAGTSRTNEQFF	NA	TRBD2	TRBV5-6	TRBJ2-1
TGTGCCAGCAGAGCGGGACAGGGAGGCTCCTACGAGCAGTACTTC	CASRAGQGGSYEQYF	many	TRBD1	TRBV6-1	TRBJ2-7
TGTGCCAGCACCCCCGGGAGTTCAGAGACCCAGTACTTC	CASTPGSSETQYF	few	NA	TRBV7-6	TRBJ2-5
TGTGCCAGCAGCCAAGGGGACGGTGAGCAGTTCTTC	CASSQGDGEQFF	many	NA	TRBV3-1	TRBJ2-1
TGTGCCAGCAGCCTCATGGGGTGGCAGCGCTCTGGAAACACCATATATTTT	CASSLMGWQRSGNTIYF	NA	NA	TRBV5-5	TRBJ1-3